The rows below give T cell receptor beta chains drawn from one sample of a study of sequential checkpoint blockade in melanoma. Sequencing was performed with immunoSEQ multiplex PCR; in TCRdb, only in-frame clones are kept and a portion is missing. Of 15,000 to 20,000 clones in the sample, around 82% are singletons; the top ten hold just over 35%. The sequences come from CD8+ T cells sorted from blood (inferred from file names), collected from a patient given nivolumab and ipilimumab in sequence. The receptors stem from a human donor with melanoma. The CDR3 runs from the conserved cysteine through the conserved F or W. The order of the fields is V gene, CDR3 length, J gene, clone size, D gene, CDR3 DNA, CDR3 protein. The D gene is left open where the match is weak. Clone size is given for some rows only: seen once, a few or many times, or a class if the clone is expanded.

v_call: TRBV7-9; cdr3_length: 15; j_call: TRBJ2-7; clone_size: few; d_call: -; cdr3_nt: TGTGCCAGCACCTTAGGTGGGCTACAAGGCTACGAGCAGTACTTC; cdr3_aa: CASTLGGLQGYEQYF
v_call: TRBV2; cdr3_length: 15; j_call: TRBJ2-7; clone_size: -; d_call: -; cdr3_nt: TGTGCCAGCAGTGAGGAGTCTTTTGTACTCTACGAGCAGTACTTC; cdr3_aa: CASSEESFVLYEQYF
v_call: TRBV4-2; cdr3_length: 15; j_call: TRBJ1-5; clone_size: -; d_call: -; cdr3_nt: TGTGCCAGCAGCCAAGGTACCTATAGCAATCAGCCCCAGCATTTT; cdr3_aa: CASSQGTYSNQPQHF
v_call: TRBV29-1; cdr3_length: 14; j_call: TRBJ2-1; clone_size: once; d_call: -; cdr3_nt: TGCAGCGTTGTAGCCGGGGGTCCGGTTAATGAGCAGTTCTTC; cdr3_aa: CSVVAGGPVNEQFF
v_call: TRBV27; cdr3_length: 15; j_call: TRBJ2-1; clone_size: few; d_call: -; cdr3_nt: TGTGCCAGCAGCCAACGTTCGACAGGATACAATGAGCAGTTCTTC; cdr3_aa: CASSQRSTGYNEQFF
v_call: TRBV23-1; cdr3_length: 12; j_call: TRBJ1-1; clone_size: -; d_call: -; cdr3_nt: TGCGCCAGCACCCCTCAGGACACTGAAGCTTTCTTT; cdr3_aa: CASTPQDTEAFF
v_call: TRBV28; cdr3_length: 14; j_call: TRBJ2-3; clone_size: -; d_call: -; cdr3_nt: TGTGCCAGCAGTACAGGGAGGGACACAGATACGCAGTATTTT; cdr3_aa: CASSTGRDTDTQYF
v_call: TRBV5-6; cdr3_length: 18; j_call: TRBJ2-1; clone_size: -; d_call: TRBD2; cdr3_nt: TGTGCCAGCAGCGGGGGACTAGCGGGGGTGTACTCCTACAATGAGCAGTTCTTC; cdr3_aa: CASSGGLAGVYSYNEQFF
v_call: TRBV7-8; cdr3_length: 16; j_call: TRBJ2-2; clone_size: once; d_call: -; cdr3_nt: TGTGCCAGCAGCTTAGGGCGGGGCGCGAACACCGGGGAGCTGTTTTTT; cdr3_aa: CASSLGRGANTGELFF
v_call: TRBV6-5; cdr3_length: 14; j_call: TRBJ2-1; clone_size: -; d_call: TRBD2; cdr3_nt: TGTGCCAGCAGTTACGGGCGGGGGGGGAATGAGCAGTTCTTC; cdr3_aa: CASSYGRGGNEQFF